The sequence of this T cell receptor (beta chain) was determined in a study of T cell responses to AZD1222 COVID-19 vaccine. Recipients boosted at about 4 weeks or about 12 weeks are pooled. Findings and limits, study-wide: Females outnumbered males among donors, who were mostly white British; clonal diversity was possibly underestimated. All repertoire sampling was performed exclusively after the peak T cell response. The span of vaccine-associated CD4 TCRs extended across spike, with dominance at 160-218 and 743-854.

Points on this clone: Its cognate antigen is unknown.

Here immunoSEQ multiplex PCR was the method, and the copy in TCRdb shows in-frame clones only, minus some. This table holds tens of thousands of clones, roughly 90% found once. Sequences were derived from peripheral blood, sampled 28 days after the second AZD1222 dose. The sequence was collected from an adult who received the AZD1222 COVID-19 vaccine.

The chain's CDR3 is CAWNERDLSYGYTF. Written as DNA, the CDR3 is TGTGCCTGGAACGAGAGGGACCTATCCTATGGCTACACCTTC. The chain combines TRBV30 with TRBJ1-2; D possibly corresponds to TRBD1 (5 bases). The length of the CDR3 is 14 residues. Per germline, CDR1 GTSNPN and CDR2 SVGIG (reference sequence). Trimming removed 4 bases at V and 4 bases at J, with 16 bases between.